These T cell receptor beta chains were read from a single sample in a study of blood T cell repertoires in COVID-19. Data came from immunoSEQ multiplex PCR; TCRdb stores just in-frame clones and leaves some out. The sample contains hundreds of thousands of clones, approximately 87% of which appear only once. The sequenced sample consisted of peripheral blood. The receptors originated from a woman in her fifties or sixties with COVID-19, enrolled during active disease. Each CDR3 is given with its conserved first and last residue. A D gene is named only where the DNA matches it firmly. Where a row states a size, it is once, few, many or the class of an expanded clone; other rows omit it.

13	TRBJ2-1	TRBD1	NA	TRBV7-3	TGTGCCAGCAGCCAGGGACAGTATTCTGAGCAGTTCTTC	CASSQGQYSEQFF
13	TRBJ2-5	NA	NA	TRBV2	TGTGCCAGCAGGCCGAACTCGCGGGAGACCCAGTACTTC	CASRPNSRETQYF
15	TRBJ2-7	TRBD1	few	TRBV10-2	TGCGCCAGCAACACTGGGACAGGGAGCTCCTACGAGCAGTACTTC	CASNTGTGSSYEQYF
16	TRBJ1-5	NA	NA	TRBV19	TGTGCCAGTAGTATCCCCTCAAGCTCTGGGGGCCAGCCCCAGCATTTT	CASSIPSSSGGQPQHF
15	TRBJ2-7	NA	NA	TRBV11-2	TGTGCCAGCAAAGGGATGGAGAGACAGAGATACGAGCAGTACTTC	CASKGMERQRYEQYF
12	TRBJ2-5	NA	once	TRBV2	TGTGCCAGCAGAGGGGGGGTGGAGACCCAGTACTTC	CASRGGVETQYF
15	TRBJ1-6	TRBD1	NA	TRBV28	TGTGCCAGCAGTTCTCTTCAGGGGGGCAATTCACCCCTCCACTTT	CASSSLQGGNSPLHF
13	TRBJ1-2	NA	NA	TRBV5-1	TGCGCCAGCAGCACGACAGAGAACTATGGCTACACCTTC	CASSTTENYGYTF
14	TRBJ1-1	NA	NA	TRBV3-1/TRBV3-2	TGTGCCAGCAGCTGGGCCGGATATAACACTGAAGCTTTCTTT	CASSWAGYNTEAFF
15	TRBJ2-6	NA	NA	TRBV7-3	TGTGCCAGCAGCCCAGGGATGCCTGGGGCCAACGTCCTGACTTTC	CASSPGMPGANVLTF
14	TRBJ1-1	TRBD1	NA	TRBV27	TGTGCCAGCAGGGAGGGGACAGGCGGGGCTGAAGCTTTCTTT	CASREGTGGAEAFF
15	TRBJ1-3	NA	NA	TRBV3-1/TRBV3-2	TGTGCCAGCAGCCCCCTGGGCCGCTCTGGAAACACCATATATTTT	CASSPLGRSGNTIYF
17	TRBJ2-2	NA	NA	TRBV28	TGTGCCAGCAGTTTAAGGTTCGGCGGGAAGAACACCGGGGAGCTGTTTTTT	CASSLRFGGKNTGELFF
13	TRBJ1-2	NA	NA	TRBV4-1	TGCGCCAGCAGTTATGACATCAGTTATGGCTACACCTTC	CASSYDISYGYTF
16	TRBJ1-2	NA	NA	TRBV11-2	TGTGCCAGCAGCTTAGATCCAAAGGGAGTAGGCTATGGCTACACCTTC	CASSLDPKGVGYGYTF
16	TRBJ2-1	NA	NA	TRBV3-1/TRBV3-2	TGTGCCAGCAGCCGTCTAGCGCGGGGAGCCTACAATGAGCAGTTCTTC	CASSRLARGAYNEQFF
14	TRBJ1-1	TRBD1	NA	TRBV5-5	TGTGCCAGCAGCCGGACAGGGGTGGACACTGAAGCTTTCTTT	CASSRTGVDTEAFF
14	TRBJ2-5	TRBD2	NA	TRBV20-1	TGCAGTGCTAGTTCGCGGGGGGGCGGTGAGACCCAGTACTTC	CSASSRGGGETQYF
15	TRBJ2-3	NA	NA	TRBV28	TGTGCCAGCAGTTTATCGACAAGACGCACAGATACGCAGTATTTT	CASSLSTRRTDTQYF
17	TRBJ2-7	TRBD2	NA	TRBV9	TGTGCCAGCAGCGACAACCCCCTAGCGGGGGACCCCTGGGAGCAGTACTTC	CASSDNPLAGDPWEQYF
16	TRBJ1-6	TRBD1	NA	TRBV7-3	TGTGCCAGCATTCCGGGACAGGGGGAATATAATTCACCCCTCCACTTT	CASIPGQGEYNSPLHF
13	TRBJ1-6	NA	NA	TRBV2	TGTGCCAGCAGTGACTCAGGTGGGTCACCCCTCCACTTT	CASSDSGGSPLHF
13	TRBJ1-2	NA	NA	TRBV6-6	TGTGCCAGCAGTCGAGGGACTGTCTATGGCTACACCTTC	CASSRGTVYGYTF
16	TRBJ2-1	NA	NA	TRBV27	TGTGCCAGCAGTTTCCGAACGCTGGACACCAACAATGAGCAGTTCTTC	CASSFRTLDTNNEQFF